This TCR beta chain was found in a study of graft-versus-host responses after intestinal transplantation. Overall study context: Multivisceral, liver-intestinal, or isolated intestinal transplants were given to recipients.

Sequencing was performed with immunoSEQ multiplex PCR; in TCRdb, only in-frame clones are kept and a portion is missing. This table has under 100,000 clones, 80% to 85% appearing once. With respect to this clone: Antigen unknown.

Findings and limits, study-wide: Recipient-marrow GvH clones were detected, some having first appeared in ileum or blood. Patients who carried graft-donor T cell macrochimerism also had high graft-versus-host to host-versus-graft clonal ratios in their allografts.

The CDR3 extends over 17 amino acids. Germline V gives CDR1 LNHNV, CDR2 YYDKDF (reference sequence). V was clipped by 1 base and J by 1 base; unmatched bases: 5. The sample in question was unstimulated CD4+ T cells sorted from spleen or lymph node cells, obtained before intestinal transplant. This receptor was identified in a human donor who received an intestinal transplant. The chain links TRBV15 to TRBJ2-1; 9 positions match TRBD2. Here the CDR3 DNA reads TGTGCCACCAGCAGAGGGGGGCTAGCGGGGTCCTACAATGAGCAGTTCTTC. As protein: CATSRGGLAGSYNEQFF.